A single sample gave rise to the 30 T cell receptor beta chains below, sequenced in a study of Ad26.COV2.S vaccination and SARS-CoV-2 variants. Using immunoSEQ multiplex PCR, the repertoire was profiled, and TCRdb retains in-frame clones only, with some absent. This table has 350,000 to 400,000 clones, about nine tenths appearing once. As to treatment: roughly 18 received Ad26.COV2.S at low or high dose, single or two shots; roughly 5 received placebo; per-sample allocation not given. The samples were gathered on day 63 after the first injection of vaccine or placebo. The sequences come from peripheral blood, collected in a trial of Ad26.COV2.S vaccine versus placebo. The source of these receptors is a person between 18 and 65 years old who received the Ad26.COV2.S COVID-19 vaccine or a placebo.

The rearrangement uses TRBV15 and TRBJ2-1; D gene uncertain. This CDR3 has 15 amino acids. The germline V gene encodes CDR1 LNHNV and CDR2 YYDKDF (reference sequence). V lost 0 bases to trimming and J lost 2 bases, with 8 bases between them. The CDR3 reads CATSRDIGTYNEQFF. In DNA, the CDR3 is TGTGCCACCAGCAGAGATATTGGGACCTACAATGAGCAGTTCTTC.

This chain joins TRBV6-1 and TRBJ1-2, with D perhaps matching TRBD1 (5 bases). This CDR3 spans 16 amino acids. The germline V gene has CDR1 MNHNS and CDR2 SASEGT. The V end was cut by 3 bases, the J end by 3 bases, with 17 bases between. The DNA for the CDR3 is TGTGCCAGCAGTGATGCCCCGGGACTTAAAGACTATGGCTACACCTTC. As protein: CASSDAPGLKDYGYTF.

The rearrangement uses TRBV18 and TRBJ1-5; D unresolved. V shed 2 bases and J shed 1 base, with 9 bases lying between them. The germline V gene has CDR1 KGHSH and CDR2 LQKENI. The CDR3 consists of 15 residues. The CDR3: CASSPIRESNQPQHF. CDR3 bases: TGTGCCAGCTCACCAATTCGCGAGAGCAATCAGCCCCAGCATTTT.

V and J are TRBV19 and TRBJ2-1, with D possibly TRBD1 on 6 matching bases. This CDR3 contains 12 residues. CDR1 and CDR2 from the germline V gene are LNHDA and SQIVND (reference sequence). Trimming removed 4 bases at V and 8 bases at J, with 9 bases between. CDR3 sequence: CASSTGVDEQFF. CDR3 sequence (DNA): TGTGCCAGTAGTACAGGGGTGGATGAGCAGTTCTTC. The whole variable domain, filled in from reference TRBV19 and TRBJ2-1, reads DGGITQSPKYLFRKEGQNVTLSCEQNLNHDAMYWYRQDPGQGLRLIYYSQIVNDFQKGDIAEGYSVSREKKESFPLTVTSAQKNPTAFYLCASSTGVDEQFFGPGTRLTVL.

The V gene is TRBV5-1, the J gene TRBJ2-5, with 7 bases lining up with TRBD1. The CDR3 is 13 amino acids. The germline gives CDR1 SGHRS, CDR2 YFSETQ. The J segment lost 3 bases and the V segment lost 7 bases, leaving 6 bases of the junction unmatched. The CDR3 DNA follows: TGCGCCAGCCAGCCAACAGGGGAAGAGACCCAGTACTTC. This translates into CASQPTGEETQYF.

The chain joins TRBV2 to TRBJ1-2; possible D gene TRBD1, 6 bases. CDR1 and CDR2 from the germline V gene are SNHLY and FYNNEI. V lost 7 bases and J lost 7, with 16 bases in between. The CDR3 contains 13 residues. The CDR3 loop is CASMANREGGYTF. The CDR3 DNA is TGTGCCAGCATGGCGAACAGGGAGGGTGGCTACACCTTC.

This chain uses TRBV11-3 with TRBJ1-3; TRBD1 matches at 8 bases. Germline loops: CDR1 SGHNT, CDR2 YENEEA. This CDR3 is built from 16 residues. Unmatched junction bases numbered 2, after V lost 1 base and J lost 0 bases. The CDR3 spells CASSLGGTGSGNTIYF. As DNA, the CDR3 is TGTGCCAGCAGCTTAGGGGGGACAGGCTCTGGAAACACCATATATTTT.

The chain combines TRBV25-1 with TRBJ2-7, with TRBD2 matching over 7 bases. V shed 1 base and J 7 bases; nucleotides not matched to a gene: 10. This CDR3 has 15 amino acids. CDR1 and CDR2 from the germline V gene are MGHDK and SYGVNS. The DNA of the CDR3 is TGTGCCAGCAGTGAATGGGCTAGCGGAGAGGGGGAGCAGTACTTC. Its protein product is CASSEWASGEGEQYF.

The rearrangement links TRBV14 to TRBJ2-1, with 11 bases fitting TRBD2. The junction had 10 bases not matched to a gene; V was cut back by 6 bases and J by 9 bases. From germline, CDR1 is SGHDN and CDR2 FVKESK. The CDR3 has 15 amino acids. The CDR3 loop is CASRLSGRALGEQFF. DNA for the CDR3: TGTGCCAGCAGACTTAGCGGGAGGGCCTTAGGTGAGCAGTTCTTC.

The V call is TRBV5-6, the J call TRBJ2-7; a weak D match, TRBD2 (5 bases). Germline V CDR1 and CDR2: SGHDT, YYEEEE. V was trimmed by 0 bases and J by 3 bases, leaving 7 bases between them. The CDR3 length is 13 residues. This chain's CDR3 is CASSLVEGYEQYF. The CDR3 DNA sequence: TGTGCCAGCAGCTTGGTAGAGGGCTACGAGCAGTACTTC. Filled out from reference TRBV5-6 and TRBJ2-7, the complete variable domain reads DAGVTQSPTHLIKTRGQQVTLRCSPKSGHDTVSWYQQALGQGPQFIFQYYEEEERQRGNFPDRFSGHQFPNYSSELNVNALLLGDSALYLCASSLVEGYEQYFGPGTRLTVT.

This chain joins TRBV5-1 and TRBJ2-2; 8 nucleotides align to TRBD2. The V segment lost 1 base and the J segment 1 base; nucleotides outside the gene matches: 6. Germline CDR1 reads SGHRS; CDR2 reads YFSETQ. The CDR3 runs to 17 residues. CDR3 nucleotide sequence: TGCGCCAGCAGCTTGTCCGAACTAGCGGTGAACACCGGGGAGCTGTTTTTT. Translating it yields CASSLSELAVNTGELFF.

The rearrangement joins TRBV6-5 to TRBJ1-4; D perhaps matches TRBD1 (5 bases). Per the germline V gene, CDR1 is MNHEY and CDR2 is SVGAGI. V was pared by 4 bases and J by 10 bases, with 16 bases between. The CDR3 is 14 residues long. CDR3: CASSSRGSGGKLFF. CDR3 nucleotides: TGTGCCAGCAGTTCCCGGGGGAGCGGGGGAAAACTGTTTTTT.

The chain recombines TRBV2 with TRBJ1-3; maybe TRBD1 (5 bases). Trimming removed 8 bases from V and 7 bases from J, with 15 bases in between. The CDR3 is made up of 13 amino acids. CDR1 is SNHLY and CDR2 is FYNNEI in the germline V gene. CDR3 bases: TGTGCCAGCGGGCAGGGACCCGGGAACACCATATATTTT. This encodes CASGQGPGNTIYF.

The V and J genes are TRBV28 and TRBJ2-7; D is uncertain. Germline V gene sequence: CDR1 MDHEN, CDR2 SYDVKM. This CDR3 comprises 11 residues. V was shortened by 8 bases and J by 7 bases, with 12 bases between the two germline ends. The CDR3 DNA reads TGTGCCAGCGGGATACACGGGGAGCAGTACTTC. Its translation: CASGIHGEQYF.

This sequence joins TRBV19 and TRBJ2-7; D not resolved. In germline, CDR1 is LNHDA, CDR2 SQIVND (reference sequence). V gave up 3 bases and J gave up 5 bases, with 8 bases separating them. This CDR3 region has 12 residues. CDR3 bases: TGTGCCAGTAGTATGATTAGAAACGAGCAGTACTTC. It encodes CASSMIRNEQYF.

This clone was recorded once. The chain combines TRBV11-2 with TRBJ2-7; 7 bases are shared with TRBD1. Germline V gene sequence: CDR1 SGHAT, CDR2 FQNNGV. This CDR3 comprises 15 residues. Trimming removed 2 bases from V and 3 bases from J; junction bases left unmatched: 7. CDR3 residues: CASSLYRQGGYEQYF. For the CDR3, the DNA is TGTGCCAGCAGCTTATATAGACAGGGTGGCTACGAGCAGTACTTC.

This chain uses TRBV29-1 with TRBJ2-7, with no clear D. The germline V gene encodes CDR1 SQVTM and CDR2 ANQGSEA. The CDR3 loop spans 12 amino acids. The V end lost 4 bases, the J end lost 1 base, and 8 bases lay between the germline ends. The CDR3 sequence is CSVVPPSYEQYF. In DNA form, the CDR3 reads TGCAGCGTTGTTCCCCCATCCTACGAGCAGTACTTC.

This chain connects TRBV19 to TRBJ2-7, with D unresolved. Germline V gene lookup returns CDR1 LNHDA and CDR2 SQIVND (reference sequence). There are 14 residues in the CDR3. V gave up 4 bases and J gave up 6 bases, with 16 bases separating them. The CDR3 DNA reads as TGTGCCAGTAGTAACATCCCCCTTCCTCGCGAGCAGTACTTC. Amino acids: CASSNIPLPREQYF.

J is TRBJ2-5 and V is TRBV7-9; no clear D gene. Germline CDR1 and CDR2: SEHNR and FQNEAQ (reference sequence). Between the trimmed V and J ends, which lost 4 bases and 5 bases, there was a span of 8 bases. The CDR3 spans 12 residues. The DNA for the CDR3 is TGTGCCAGCAGCTCCCCATTGGAGACCCAGTACTTC. Amino acid sequence: CASSSPLETQYF.

This clone was counted once. V and J are TRBV4-1 and TRBJ2-1, with 9 bases that match TRBD2. The V segment lost 3 bases and the J segment 7 bases; nucleotides outside the gene matches: 13. The CDR3 length is 17 residues. The germline V gene encodes CDR1 MGHRA and CDR2 YSYEKL. CDR3 DNA sequence: TGCGCCAGCAGCCAGGCTGCGGGAGGGAATCGGGAGAATGAGCAGTTCTTC. It yields the protein CASSQAAGGNRENEQFF.

The chain links TRBV6-1 to TRBJ2-7, with TRBD1 matching over 11 bases. The junction had 6 bases not matched to a gene; V was cut back by 3 bases and J by 5 bases. Germline values: CDR1 MNHNS, CDR2 SASEGT. The CDR3 is 15 residues long. The CDR3 spells CASSEAGQGADEQYF. DNA of the CDR3: TGTGCCAGCAGTGAGGCCGGACAGGGGGCGGACGAGCAGTACTTC.

This sequence joins TRBV3-1 (or the pseudogene TRBV3-2) and TRBJ1-1; 12 nucleotides align to TRBD1. CDR3 length: 18 amino acids. Germline values: CDR1 LGHDT, CDR2 YNNKEL (reference sequence). V shed 3 bases, J shed 6 bases, and the junction held 14 bases outside the gene matches. The CDR3 protein is CASSQGRDRGRPGAEAFF. The CDR3 DNA is TGTGCCAGCAGCCAGGGCCGGGACAGGGGGCGTCCGGGCGCTGAAGCTTTCTTT.

Points on this clone: The conserved phenylalanine or tryptophan normally closing the CDR3 is absent here, so this likely arose from a read error. The limits of the CDR3 on the DNA are not certain, so only TCRdb's listed CDR3 is given. The chain has TRBV10-2 and TRBJ2-7; TRBD2 was called by the table and not checked on the DNA. Germline V gene lookup returns CDR1 WSHSY and CDR2 SAAADI. The CDR3 is 13 amino acids long, termini counted. Here the CDR3 reads CASSSIVGTSGII.

A few counts support this clone. V and J are TRBV7-9 and TRBJ1-1, with D unclear. The CDR3 sequence is 11 residues long. Looked up from germline, CDR1 is SEHNR and CDR2 is FQNEAQ (reference sequence). V was pared by 3 bases and J by 6 bases, with 5 bases between. The CDR3 region is CASSFQSEAFF. The CDR3 DNA reads as TGTGCCAGCAGCTTTCAATCTGAAGCTTTCTTT.

The genes are TRBV28 and TRBJ2-7; D is uncertain. This CDR3 comprises 12 residues. With 10 bases removed from V and 9 bases from J, the gap between germline ends came to 19 bases. Looked up from germline, CDR1 is MDHEN and CDR2 is SYDVKM. The CDR3: CATNTALGPQYF. The CDR3 bases are TGTGCCACGAATACCGCCCTCGGACCGCAGTACTTC.

This clone was detected only a few times. J is TRBJ1-1 and V is TRBV3-1 (or the pseudogene TRBV3-2); a possible D gene is TRBD1 (6 bases). Trimming removed 9 bases from V and 6 bases from J, with 17 bases in between. CDR3 length equals 13 residues. Looked up from germline, CDR1 is LGHDT and CDR2 is YNNKEL (reference sequence). CDR3 region: CASLQSGGAEAFF. CDR3 nucleotides: TGTGCCAGTCTTCAAAGCGGGGGCGCTGAAGCTTTCTTT.

V is TRBV4-2 and J is TRBJ2-1; D call uncertain. CDR3 length: 13 amino acids. Germline assignment: CDR1 LGHNA and CDR2 YNFKEQ. V was clipped by 4 bases and J by 1 base, with 5 bases between them. This CDR3 is CASSRSSYNEQFF. Here the CDR3 DNA reads TGTGCCAGCAGCCGGAGTTCCTACAATGAGCAGTTCTTC.

A single count supports this clone. The chain combines TRBV7-9 with TRBJ2-4; TRBD1 matches 9 bases. V shed 4 bases and J 4 bases; nucleotides not matched to a gene: 2. The CDR3 runs to 14 residues. The germline CDR1 and CDR2 sequences are SEHNR and FQNEAQ (reference sequence). The CDR3 here is CASSSDRGKNIQYF. The CDR3 bases are TGTGCCAGCAGCTCGGACAGGGGAAAAAACATTCAGTACTTC.

The chain joins TRBV7-2 to TRBJ2-7; D may be TRBD2 (5 bases). V gave up 5 bases and J gave up 0 bases, with 14 bases separating them. The germline CDR1 and CDR2 sequences are SGHTA and FQGNSA. The CDR3 consists of 15 residues. Here the CDR3 DNA reads TGTGCCAGCAGCACCGTTATAGGGAGCTCCTACGAGCAGTACTTC. It encodes CASSTVIGSSYEQYF.

The rearrangement uses TRBV12-3 or TRBV12-4 and TRBJ2-3; 9 bases match TRBD1. Unmatched junction bases numbered 2, after V lost 6 bases and J lost 4 bases. CDR3 length: 13 amino acids. The CDR3 loop is CASRRTGADTQYF. DNA for the CDR3: TGTGCCAGCAGGCGGACAGGGGCAGATACGCAGTATTTT.